These 29 T cell receptor beta chains share one sample of origin, sequenced in a study of OX40 agonist ivuxolimab in advanced cancers. Sequenced by immunoSEQ multiplex PCR; TCRdb stores in-frame clones only, minus some. The sample holds about 150,000 clones, approximately 94% seen once. The material was CD4+ or CD8+ T cells sorted from blood, obtained in a trial of the OX40 agonist ivuxolimab. These TCRs come from an adult with an advanced solid tumor such as melanoma, head and neck, liver or kidney cancer.

The rearrangement links TRBV27 to TRBJ2-7; 11 bases fit TRBD1. The CDR3 runs 15 residues. V dropped 1 base and J dropped 6; count of bases not matched to a gene: 5. In germline, CDR1 is MNHEY, CDR2 SMNVEV (reference sequence). CDR3: CASSLWGQGVFEQYF. The CDR3 DNA reads as TGTGCCAGCAGTTTATGGGGACAGGGGGTTTTCGAGCAGTACTTC.

The rearrangement links TRBV5-1 to TRBJ2-5; TRBD2 aligns across 12 bases. In germline, CDR1 is SGHRS, CDR2 YFSETQ. Unmatched junction bases numbered 10, after V lost 1 base and J lost 3 bases. The length of the CDR3 is 18 residues. The CDR3 sequence is CASSLLLAGGLYEETQYF. In nucleotides, the CDR3 is TGCGCCAGCAGCTTGTTGCTAGCGGGAGGGCTATATGAAGAGACCCAGTACTTC. Looking up the rest from reference TRBV5-1 and TRBJ2-5 gives the full variable domain: KAGVTQTPRYLIKTRGQQVTLSCSPISGHRSVSWYQQTPGQGLQFLFEYFSETQRNKGNFPGRFSGRQFSNSRSEMNVSTLELGDSALYLCASSLLLAGGLYEETQYFGPGTRLLVL.

V usage is TRBV5-1 and J usage is TRBJ1-4; 7 bases map to TRBD1. Trimming at V came to 2 bases and at J to 7 bases, leaving 5 bases not matched to a gene. This CDR3 spans 14 amino acids. Germline CDR1 and CDR2: SGHRS and YFSETQ. The CDR3 nucleotides read TGCGCCAGCAGCTTCGGGACAGAAGGTGAAAAACTGTTTTTT. This codes for CASSFGTEGEKLFF.

This clone was detected once. The chain links TRBV1 to TRBJ2-1; TRBD1 is the table's D call and was not checked against the DNA. TRBV1 is a pseudogene segment. The CDR3 spans 19 residues. The CDR3 region is CTSSQDGDRVRSSYNEQFF. The CDR3 coding sequence is TGCACCAGCAGCCAAGATGGGGACAGGGTCCGGAGCTCCTACAATGAGCAGTTCTTC.

This chain uses TRBV11-3 with TRBJ2-1; 9 bases are a match to TRBD1. The CDR3 has 15 residues. Germline CDR1 and CDR2: SGHNT and YENEEA. The V segment lost 3 bases and the J segment 8 bases; nucleotides outside the gene matches: 8. CDR3 residues: CASSLGTGIGDEQFF. CDR3 bases: TGTGCCAGCAGCTTGGGGACAGGGATAGGCGATGAGCAGTTCTTC.

V usage is TRBV15 and J usage is TRBJ2-3, with 7 bases lining up with TRBD1. The J segment lost 4 bases and the V segment lost 3 bases, leaving 10 bases of the junction unmatched. The CDR3 length is 16 residues. Looked up from germline, CDR1 is LNHNV and CDR2 is YYDKDF (reference sequence). CDR3 amino acids: CATSRGDRVWPDTQYF. Written as DNA, the CDR3 is TGTGCCACCAGCAGGGGCGACAGGGTGTGGCCAGATACGCAGTATTTT.

V is TRBV5-1 and J is TRBJ1-5, with D possibly TRBD1 on 5 matching bases. V lost 0 bases and J lost 8, with 21 bases in between. CDR1 is SGHRS and CDR2 is YFSETQ in the germline V gene. This CDR3 is built from 17 residues. The DNA of the CDR3 is TGCGCCAGCAGCTTGGGGTTGGTAGCGGGGGGGTTCGAGCCCCAGCATTTT. Protein sequence: CASSLGLVAGGFEPQHF.

The V and J genes are TRBV19 and TRBJ1-5; the D gene is possibly TRBD1 (6 bases). CDR1 is LNHDA and CDR2 is SQIVND in the germline V gene (reference sequence). The CDR3 length is 19 residues. V dropped 4 bases and J dropped 0 bases, with 22 bases sitting between them. The CDR3 loop reads CASSTHFYRDTDSNQPQHF. The CDR3 DNA reads TGTGCCAGTAGTACCCACTTTTACCGGGACACTGATAGCAATCAGCCCCAGCATTTT.

This rearrangement joins TRBV11-3 to TRBJ2-1; 10 nucleotides line up with TRBD1. The CDR3 loop spans 15 amino acids. V shed 5 bases and J 8 bases; nucleotides not matched to a gene: 9. Germline V lookup: CDR1 SGHNT, CDR2 YENEEA. CDR3 loop: CASSPDRGRADEQFF. CDR3 DNA sequence: TGTGCCAGCAGCCCTGACAGGGGGCGAGCGGATGAGCAGTTCTTC. Filled out from reference TRBV11-3 and TRBJ2-1, the complete variable domain reads EAGVVQSPRYKIIEKKQPVAFWCNPISGHNTLYWYLQNLGQGPELLIRYENEEAVDDSQLPKDRFSAERLKGVDSTLKIQPAELGDSAVYLCASSPDRGRADEQFFGPGTRLTVL.

V usage is TRBV5-1 and J usage is TRBJ2-3, with TRBD1 identical over 8 bases. The junction had 11 bases not matched to a gene; V was cut back by 5 bases and J by 3 bases. Germline lookup yields CDR1 SGHRS and CDR2 YFSETQ. There are 16 residues in the CDR3. This CDR3 is CASSTTGEMNTDTQYF. The CDR3 bases are TGCGCCAGCAGTACGACAGGGGAAATGAATACAGATACGCAGTATTTT.

This chain connects TRBV5-4 to TRBJ1-2; perhaps TRBD1 as D (5 bases). Germline V gene sequence: CDR1 SGHNT, CDR2 YYREEE (reference sequence). Trimming removed 4 bases from V and 4 bases from J, with 17 bases in between. The length of the CDR3 is 15 residues. The CDR3 DNA is TGTGCCAGCAGCCCCCGTACTCCGGGGGTCTATGGCTACACCTTC. Amino acids: CASSPRTPGVYGYTF.

This clone was detected only once. The V and J genes are TRBV5-1 and TRBJ2-5; 7 nucleotides line up with TRBD1. CDR1 and CDR2 (germline): SGHRS, YFSETQ. The CDR3 covers 15 residues. J lost 4 bases, V lost 1 base, and 7 bases had no gene match. CDR3 in DNA: TGCGCCAGCAGCTTGCGACAGGGTTTACGAGAGACCCAGTACTTC. It encodes CASSLRQGLRETQYF.

The gene calls are TRBV10-3 and TRBJ2-5, with no clear D. The CDR3 covers 14 residues. Trimming took 11 bases from V and 2 from J, leaving 18 bases between them. Germline V gives CDR1 ENHRY, CDR2 SYGVKD. DNA of the CDR3: TGTGCCTCAGGACCGGGCCTGCGACAAGAGACCCAGTACTTC. It is translated as CASGPGLRQETQYF.

This clone was recorded once. V gene TRBV5-4 combines with J gene TRBJ2-3; D unresolved. The CDR3 totals 12 residues. Trimming removed 0 bases at V and 6 bases at J, with 5 bases between. Germline V gene data show CDR1 as SGHNT and CDR2 as YYREEE (reference sequence). Written as DNA, the CDR3 is TGTGCCAGCAGCTTGGTTGCGGATACGCAGTATTTT. It encodes CASSLVADTQYF.

The V gene is TRBV28, the J gene TRBJ1-2, with 10 bases matching TRBD1. From germline, CDR1 is MDHEN and CDR2 SYDVKM. With V trimmed by 4 bases and J by 0 bases, 8 bases remained unmatched. CDR3 length: 17 amino acids. The CDR3 protein is CASSSGQGVQTNYGYTF. CDR3 bases: TGTGCCAGCAGTTCCGGACAGGGGGTGCAAACTAACTATGGCTACACCTTC.

The chain couples TRBV5-1 to TRBJ1-2, with 7 bases that match TRBD1. The length of the CDR3 is 16 residues. The V and J ends lost 5 bases and 0 bases, in that order; junction bases with no gene match: 10. Germline V gives CDR1 SGHRS, CDR2 YFSETQ. CDR3 in amino acids: CASRRDSGGANYGYTF. CDR3 nucleotide sequence: TGCGCCAGCAGGAGGGACAGTGGGGGAGCTAACTATGGCTACACCTTC.

The chain has TRBV7-6 and TRBJ1-6; D possibly corresponds to TRBD1 (5 bases). The ends were cut back, 5 bases at V and 6 bases at J, with 14 bases in the middle. CDR1 is SGHVS, CDR2 FNYEAQ, per germline. The CDR3 length is 15 residues. The CDR3 DNA sequence: TGTGCCAGCAGCCGGTCGGGGACCTTTAATTCACCCCTCCACTTT. It codes for CASSRSGTFNSPLHF.

The J gene is TRBJ2-6, the V gene TRBV11-2; unclear D gene. This CDR3 contains 18 residues. Germline V gene sequence: CDR1 SGHAT, CDR2 FQNNGV. Trimming removed 5 bases from V and 5 bases from J, with 22 bases in between. The CDR3 region is CASSGPSKQQSRANVLTF. In nucleotides, the CDR3 is TGTGCCAGCAGCGGACCCAGCAAGCAACAAAGTCGGGCCAACGTCCTGACTTTC.

This sequence joins TRBV5-1 and TRBJ2-2; D remains ambiguous. V shed 1 base and J shed 2 bases, with 9 bases lying between them. Germline assignment: CDR1 SGHRS and CDR2 YFSETQ. CDR3 length equals 15 residues. The CDR3 bases are TGCGCCAGCAGCTTGAGTCTGGGTAACACCGGGGAGCTGTTTTTT. This sequence encodes CASSLSLGNTGELFF.

V is TRBV18 and J is TRBJ1-5; D is unresolved. The CDR3 length is 16 residues. Germline V CDR1 and CDR2: KGHSH, LQKENI. V lost 1 base to trimming and J lost 6 bases, with 16 bases between them. The DNA for the CDR3 is TGTGCCAGCTCACCACAACCAAGATCCGCGCGTCAGCCCCAGCATTTT. Protein: CASSPQPRSARQPQHF.

The J gene is TRBJ1-5, the V gene TRBV15; a weak D match, TRBD1 (6 bases). Germline CDR1 and CDR2: LNHNV and YYDKDF (reference sequence). The V gene lost 8 bases and the J gene lost 3 bases, with 11 bases spanning the gap. The CDR3 consists of 13 residues. DNA of the CDR3: TGTGCCACCCAACCAGGGGCCAATCAGCCCCAGCATTTT. Protein sequence: CATQPGANQPQHF.

The chain employs TRBV9 and TRBJ2-3; D remains unclear. CDR3 length: 12 residues. Germline-derived CDR1 and CDR2 are SGDLS and YYNGEE. The V end was cut by 0 bases, the J end by 7 bases, with 6 bases between. DNA of the CDR3: TGTGCCAGCAGCGTAGAACATCATACGCAGTATTTT. Protein product: CASSVEHHTQYF.

This clone was picked up one time. The V and J genes are TRBV27 and TRBJ1-1; 9 bases are a match to TRBD1. This CDR3 is built from 16 residues. CDR1 MNHEY and CDR2 SMNVEV come from the germline V gene (reference sequence). V lost 6 bases, J lost 4 bases, and 12 bases stayed unmatched. In DNA, the CDR3 is TGTGCCAGCAGCCCGGGACAGGGCTTGATCAGCACTGAAGCTTTCTTT. Amino acid sequence: CASSPGQGLISTEAFF.

V is TRBV2 and J is TRBJ1-1; no definite D call. V was pared by 7 bases and J by 0 bases, with 12 bases between. The CDR3 has 14 amino acids. The germline CDR1 and CDR2 sequences are SNHLY and FYNNEI. The CDR3 protein is CASTHRALNTEAFF. The DNA of the CDR3 is TGTGCCAGCACCCACAGAGCCTTGAACACTGAAGCTTTCTTT.

The V and J genes are TRBV6-1 and TRBJ2-7; 7 nucleotides agree with TRBD2. In germline, CDR1 is MNHNS, CDR2 SASEGT. The CDR3 has 13 residues. Germline trimming cut 5 bases from V and 7 bases from J; bases unmatched to any gene: 8. The CDR3 DNA follows: TGTGCCAGCAGTTTAGGCCCAGCGGGGGAGCAGTACTTC. It yields the protein CASSLGPAGEQYF.

This chain joins TRBV5-6 and TRBJ1-1; 8 bases map to TRBD1. CDR1 and CDR2 (germline): SGHDT, YYEEEE. J gave up 3 bases and V 2 bases, and 3 bases lay outside the gene matches. There are 14 residues in the CDR3. The CDR3 sequence is CASSLNRGDTEAFF. CDR3 DNA: TGTGCCAGCAGCTTAAACAGGGGGGACACTGAAGCTTTCTTT.

Of note for this clone: Different DNA sequences within this sample yield the same CDR3. The rearrangement uses TRBV2 and TRBJ2-1; D unresolved. Germline loops: CDR1 SNHLY, CDR2 FYNNEI. V lost 7 bases, J lost 0 bases, and 13 bases lay in between. The CDR3 is made up of 15 amino acids. The CDR3 region is CASKIAGDSYNEQFF. In nucleotides, the CDR3 is TGTGCCAGCAAAATAGCAGGAGACTCCTACAATGAGCAGTTCTTC.

CDR3 nucleotide sequence: TGTGCCAGCTTCCACCGAAGTGGCACGGAGACCCAGTACTTC. Residues: CASFHRSGTETQYF. The chain recombines TRBV18 with TRBJ2-5; D is ambiguous. The CDR3 runs to 14 residues. Germline assignment: CDR1 KGHSH and CDR2 LQKENI. V was cut by 7 bases and J by 5 bases, with 17 bases left in between.

The chain recombines TRBV18 with TRBJ1-1; the match to TRBD1 covers 8 bases. CDR1 is KGHSH and CDR2 is LQKENI in the germline V gene. The CDR3 runs to 13 residues. V lost 6 bases and J lost 3; bases outside the gene matches: 3. The CDR3 loop is CASSMTGDTEAFF. CDR3 DNA: TGTGCCAGCTCGATGACAGGGGACACTGAAGCTTTCTTT.